One sample yielded the 16 T cell receptor beta chains listed below, sequenced in a study of shared T cell receptors in the human thymus (dated by TCRdb to the early 2020s). The library was generated by the immunoSEQ multiplex PCR assay. TCRdb re-hosts the immuneACCESS table, in-frame sequences only. Its copies lack some clones; in the studies checked, an unresolved V gene accounts for under half of them, and the cause for the rest is not known. Recorded for this sample are 600,000 to 900,000 clones; approximately 85% of them occurred a single time. The ten most abundant clones make up 0.008% to 0.011% of the sample. The data also belong to a second study, concerning human thymus T cells.

Sequencing input: thymocytes. The source is a girl in the first two years of life with a congenital heart defect. Donor details come from another sample of the same person, matched by shared clones.

The V gene is TRBV6-1, the J gene TRBJ2-7, with unresolved D. V was shortened by 10 bases and J by 0 bases, with 13 bases between the two germline ends. From germline, CDR1 is MNHNS and CDR2 SASEGT. The CDR3 sequence is 13 residues long. CDR3 sequence reads: CATLHRSSYEQYF. The DNA of the CDR3 is TGTGCCACCCTCCACCGGAGCTCCTACGAGCAGTACTTC.

This clone has only a few counts. This chain links TRBV7-2 with TRBJ1-1; a weak D match, TRBD1 (5 bases). V lost 5 bases, J lost 1 base, and 14 bases lay in between. Germline CDR1 and CDR2: SGHTA and FQGNSA. CDR3 length: 15 residues. CDR3 bases: TGTGCCAGCAGCACAAGCGTTAGGGGGAACACTGAAGCTTTCTTT. This codes for CASSTSVRGNTEAFF.

This clone was picked up one time. The chain uses TRBV7-2 and TRBJ1-3; TRBD1 aligns across 9 bases. Germline assignment: CDR1 SGHTA and CDR2 FQGNSA. The junction had 11 bases not matched to a gene; V was cut back by 5 bases and J by 0 bases. CDR3 length equals 18 residues. CDR3 nucleotides: TGTGCCAGCAGCCTCGACCGGGACAGGGACAGCTCTGGAAACACCATATATTTT. It is translated as CASSLDRDRDSSGNTIYF.

This clone has more than one count but fewer than ten. The rearrangement links TRBV28 to TRBJ1-5, with D maybe TRBD1 (5 bases). This CDR3 is built from 24 residues. Germline CDR1 and CDR2: MDHEN and SYDVKM. The V and J ends lost 5 bases and 4 bases respectively, with 42 bases between them. CDR3 sequence: CASSHSLRGPTPFYDSIGNQPQHF. In DNA form, the CDR3 reads TGTGCCAGCAGTCACAGCCTCCGTGGCCCGACCCCTTTTTATGACAGTATTGGAAATCAGCCCCAGCATTTT.

The chain employs TRBV30 and TRBJ2-5; D unclear. Deletions cut 2 bases from V and 2 bases from J, with 6 bases between. From germline, CDR1 is GTSNPN and CDR2 SVGIG (reference sequence). CDR3 size: 12 residues. The CDR3 loop is CAWSRVQETQYF. The DNA for the CDR3 is TGTGCCTGGAGTAGAGTTCAAGAGACCCAGTACTTC.

The gene calls are TRBV6-6 and TRBJ1-2, with D perhaps matching TRBD1 (5 bases). CDR1 is MNHNY, CDR2 SVGAGI, per germline (reference sequence). The CDR3 length is 15 residues. The ends were cut back, 8 bases at V and 4 bases at J, with 20 bases in the middle. In nucleotides, the CDR3 is TGTGCCAGCGGGGACTCTTCTGCCACTGGCTATGGCTACACCTTC. Its translation: CASGDSSATGYGYTF.

The chain links TRBV30 to TRBJ1-2; 9 nucleotides match TRBD1. Trimming removed 2 bases from V and 1 base from J; junction bases left unmatched: 17. From germline, CDR1 is GTSNPN and CDR2 SVGIG (reference sequence). This CDR3 is built from 19 residues. This CDR3 is CAWSIKETGGLTDNYGYTF. CDR3 bases: TGTGCCTGGAGTATAAAAGAGACAGGGGGACTAACGGATAACTATGGCTACACCTTC.

J is TRBJ1-1 and V is TRBV27; 11 positions agree with TRBD1. Germline V CDR1 and CDR2: MNHEY, SMNVEV (reference sequence). The length of the CDR3 is 19 residues. Unmatched junction bases numbered 20, after V lost 6 bases and J lost 5 bases. In DNA, the CDR3 is TGTGCCAGCAGACCACCCACCGGGAGGACAGGGGGCTCGGAAACTGAAGCTTTCTTT. Its translation is CASRPPTGRTGGSETEAFF.

The chain carries TRBV2 and TRBJ1-1; D unclear. V was pared by 6 bases and J by 3 bases, with 11 bases between. Per the germline V gene, CDR1 is SNHLY and CDR2 is FYNNEI. This CDR3 comprises 13 residues. The CDR3 spells CASRPDPDTEAFF. CDR3 DNA sequence: TGTGCCAGCAGACCCGATCCGGACACTGAAGCTTTCTTT.

This clone was seen more than once but under ten times. The rearrangement joins TRBV18 to TRBJ2-1, with TRBD2 as a possible D gene (5 bases). Trimming removed 6 bases at V and 4 bases at J, with 16 bases between. This CDR3 contains 15 residues. Germline V gene data show CDR1 as KGHSH and CDR2 as LQKENI. As DNA, the CDR3 is TGTGCCAGCTCGCCCGGGGTACAGTCTTACAATGAGCAGTTCTTC. It translates to CASSPGVQSYNEQFF.

The chain has TRBV28 and TRBJ2-3; 10 nucleotides align to TRBD1. This CDR3 contains 15 residues. V lost 5 bases and J lost 1; bases outside the gene matches: 3. CDR1 is MDHEN and CDR2 is SYDVKM in the germline V gene. CDR3 bases: TGTGCCAGCAGTGACAGGGGGCTGGGCACAGATACGCAGTATTTT. This encodes CASSDRGLGTDTQYF.

The CDR3 protein is CSGQGLSPREAFF. In DNA, the CDR3 is TGCAGCGGCCAGGGGTTGAGCCCCCGTGAAGCTTTCTTT. The V call is TRBV29-1, the J call TRBJ1-1; perhaps TRBD1 as D (6 bases). The CDR3 loop spans 13 amino acids. Germline V gene sequence: CDR1 SQVTM, CDR2 ANQGSEA. V was clipped by 7 bases and J by 7 bases, with 19 bases between them.

The rearrangement joins TRBV28 to TRBJ1-5; TRBD1 matches 8 bases. The CDR3 length is 18 residues. V shed 5 bases, J shed 5 bases, and the junction held 17 bases outside the gene matches. Germline CDR1 MDHEN, CDR2 SYDVKM. The CDR3, as DNA: TGTGCCAGCAGTCTAGATCCCCGGGACAGGAATATCGATCAGCCCCAGCATTTT. Encoded protein: CASSLDPRDRNIDQPQHF.

This clone was recorded once. Here the CDR3 DNA reads TGTGCCAGCAGTGACGGGCGGGGGGCCCGAGAGCAGTTCTTC. Its protein product is CASSDGRGAREQFF. The chain links TRBV6-4 to TRBJ2-1; TRBD2 matches at 8 bases. Unmatched junction bases numbered 7, after V lost 2 bases and J lost 10 bases. This CDR3 is built from 14 residues. The germline V gene has CDR1 MRHNA and CDR2 SNTAGT.

V is TRBV7-2 and J is TRBJ1-3, with 9 nucleotides matching TRBD1. Trimming took 5 bases from V and 0 from J; bases not matched to a gene: 11. The germline gives CDR1 SGHTA, CDR2 FQGNSA. This CDR3 is built from 18 residues. CDR3 in amino acids: CASSPGLGQGHSGNTIYF. Written as DNA, the CDR3 is TGTGCCAGCAGCCCAGGACTGGGACAGGGTCACTCTGGAAACACCATATATTTT.

The chain employs TRBV6-1 and TRBJ2-5, with TRBD1 as a possible D gene (5 bases). The CDR3 spans 12 residues. V lost 6 bases, J lost 10 bases, and 15 bases lay in between. Per the germline V gene, CDR1 is MNHNS and CDR2 is SASEGT. CDR3 DNA sequence: TGTGCCAGCAGCCCACGACAGTTTATCCAGTACTTC. Translated: CASSPRQFIQYF.